This is a list of T cell receptor beta chains from one sample in a study of cytotoxic CD8 clonotypes in ibrutinib-treated CLL. Clones were read by immunoSEQ multiplex PCR, and TCRdb kept only the in-frame ones, dropping some. The sample has fewer than 400,000 clones; about 64% are singletons. This sample comprised PBMCs, obtained after 36 months of ibrutinib treatment. The receptors derive from a human donor with chronic lymphocytic leukemia. Both conserved end residues are part of each CDR3. Fields, in order: V gene, J gene, CDR3 protein.

TRBV27	TRBJ2-7	CASTKTGRSEQYF
TRBV6-1	TRBJ1-4	CASSEPPGGTNEKLFF
TRBV5-6	TRBJ2-5	CASSNLGDSGSQETQYF
TRBV29-1	TRBJ2-7	CSVEVLGGKGDEQYF
TRBV2	TRBJ2-7	CASCTPGQGTHEQYF
TRBV27	TRBJ2-1	CASSRSGSSYNEQFF
TRBV6-5	TRBJ1-2	CASSYRPDSRYGYTF
TRBV11-3	TRBJ1-3	CASSRFYGAGNTIYF
TRBV11-2	TRBJ2-5	CASSYPLTGGDSETQYF
TRBV18	TRBJ2-2	CASSRQGADIGELFF
TRBV6-1	TRBJ1-1	CASTPMNTEAFF
TRBV29-1	TRBJ1-3	CSVRKRTGNTIYF
TRBV11-2	TRBJ1-2	CASSLRTGTDYGYTF
TRBV19	TRBJ2-1	CASSISSGYEQFF
TRBV18	TRBJ2-7	CASSRGGYEQYF
TRBV5-1	TRBJ1-1	CASKRQGMNTEAFF
TRBV6-5	TRBJ1-2	CASKPGGYGYTF
TRBV4-1	TRBJ2-5	CASSRQGAVETQYF
TRBV19	TRBJ1-2	CASTSRTGPKDYGYTF
TRBV11-3	TRBJ2-3	CASSLVTAGGTDTQYF
TRBV7-9	TRBJ1-1	CASSRIQGGSTEAFF
TRBV4-1	TRBJ1-2	CASSQAAPRDRANYGYTF
TRBV6-5	TRBJ1-6	CASSYRGHSPLHF
TRBV19	TRBJ2-1	CASSLRPGLAGGSSYNEQFF
TRBV18	TRBJ2-5	CASSPTSGGHQETQYF
TRBV5-4	TRBJ2-7	CASGQGPYEQYF
TRBV9	TRBJ1-2	CASSQQGAPYGYTF
TRBV6-8	TRBJ2-3	CASSYRVPRGGTDTQYF
TRBV2	TRBJ2-3	CASRVATQYF
TRBV27	TRBJ1-2	CASTRWQGWGGYTF
TRBV2	TRBJ1-5	CASRGQGGGQPQHF
TRBV5-6	TRBJ2-7	CASGTDSYEQYF
TRBV27	TRBJ2-3	CASSLSLVSATDTQYF
TRBV15	TRBJ1-4	CATSRHRVRWSEKLFF
TRBV29-1	TRBJ2-5	CSVLAGQETQYF
TRBV7-3	TRBJ1-2	CASSPGDVGYGYTF
TRBV2	TRBJ2-7	CASSGTGYDEQYF
TRBV4-2	TRBJ1-5	CASSQDVGGNQPQHF
TRBV20-1	TRBJ2-7	CSASFSYEQYF
TRBV2	TRBJ1-3	CASSDGTAGNTIYF
TRBV5-8	TRBJ2-3	CASSLDGTGVTDTQYF
TRBV9	TRBJ2-2	CASSVGLYTGELFF
TRBV27	TRBJ2-7	CASSLAWRRGPDPREQYF
TRBV4-1	TRBJ2-7	CASSQEDLDHEQYF
TRBV5-1	TRBJ1-1	CASSSIGGSAPYTEAFF